This T cell receptor beta chain came from a study of tumor and adjacent non-tumor tissue in lung cancer. Across the whole study: Histology: about twelve adenocarcinoma, a couple of squamous cell carcinoma, 1 small cell lung cancer. On average, productive TCRbeta reads reached about 4.17 million per sample.

RNA was extracted from bulk tissue without any cell sorting. Distant lung tissue was collected more than 3 cm away from the tumor edge. TCRbeta libraries were built with three rounds of nested PCR, modified from ARM-PCR. Each CDR3 protein is one row after TCRdb ran MiXCR on the multiplex PCR reads. Counted here are tens of thousands of distinct CDR3 sequences, around 61% occurring once; the ten biggest clones make up about 32%. Ten or more counts support this clonotype. Losses at the gene ends were 0 bases for V and 5 bases for J; bases not matched to a gene: 7. The germline V gene has CDR1 GTSNPN and CDR2 SVGIG (reference sequence). The CDR3 contains 15 residues.

Sample: distant non-tumor lung tissue. The chain employs TRBV30 and TRBJ2-5; 9 bases map to TRBD2. The TCR sequence derives from an older man with non-small cell lung cancer. CDR3 DNA: TGTGCCTGGAGTGTTTTGCGGGGGGGTGGTGAGACCCAGTACTTC. It is translated as CAWSVLRGGGETQYF.